This T cell receptor beta chain was captured by sequencing in a study of blood T cell repertoires in COVID-19. Using immunoSEQ multiplex PCR, the repertoire was profiled, and TCRdb retains in-frame clones only, with some absent. The sample consists of approximately 150,000 clones, 75% to 85% of them appearing once. Germline CDR1 SGHAT, CDR2 FQNNGV. The CDR3 totals 13 residues. The V segment lost 5 bases and the J segment 7 bases; nucleotides outside the gene matches: 4. This clone was seen only a few times. Sequencing used peripheral blood. The V and J genes are TRBV11-2 and TRBJ2-2, with 7 bases lining up with TRBD1. The TCR comes from a man in his sixties with acute or convalescent COVID-19. DNA of the CDR3: TGTGCCAGCAGCCCCGGGACAGTCGGGGAGCTGTTTTTT. It specifies CASSPGTVGELFF.